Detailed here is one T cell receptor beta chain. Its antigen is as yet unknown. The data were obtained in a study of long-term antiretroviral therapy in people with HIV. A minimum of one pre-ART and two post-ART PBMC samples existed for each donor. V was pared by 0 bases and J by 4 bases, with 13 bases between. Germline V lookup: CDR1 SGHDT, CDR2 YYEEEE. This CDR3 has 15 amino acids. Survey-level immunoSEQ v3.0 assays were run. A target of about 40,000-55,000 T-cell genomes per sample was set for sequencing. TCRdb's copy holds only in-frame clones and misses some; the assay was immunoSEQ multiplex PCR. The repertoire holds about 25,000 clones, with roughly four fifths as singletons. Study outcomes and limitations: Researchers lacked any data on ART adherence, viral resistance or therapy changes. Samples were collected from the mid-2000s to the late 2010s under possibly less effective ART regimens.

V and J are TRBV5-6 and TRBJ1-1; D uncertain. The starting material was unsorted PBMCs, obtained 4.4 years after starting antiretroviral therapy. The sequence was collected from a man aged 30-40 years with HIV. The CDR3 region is CASSLEGVRGTEAFF. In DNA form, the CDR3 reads TGTGCCAGCAGCTTGGAAGGCGTTCGGGGCACTGAAGCTTTCTTT.